This T cell receptor (beta chain) came from a study of tumor and adjacent non-tumor tissue in lung cancer. Study-wide context: Aged about 30 to 76 years, patients included fewer than 11 men and roughly five women with stage I to III disease. Study-wide results and caveats: Significantly higher TCR diversity was found in tumor than normal lung. Tumor TCR diversity, when higher, was linked to shorter survival.

Three rounds of nested PCR, following a modified ARM-PCR protocol, produced the TCRbeta library. TCRdb redid the calling of the multiplex PCR reads with MiXCR, one entry per CDR3 protein. The sample lists 60,000 to 85,000 distinct CDR3 sequences, 75% to 90% occurring once. To note about this clonotype: Its antigen remains unidentified. At one end, the junction sequence differs from germline, possibly due to a read error.

There are 13 residues in the CDR3. The germline CDR1 and CDR2 sequences are SQVTM and ANQGSEA. The template was RNA from unsorted bulk tissue. The chain uses TRBV29-1 and TRBJ2-3, with D possibly matching TRBD2 (6 bases). The sequence derives from a woman aged 45-65 years with non-small cell lung cancer. The material sequenced was lung tumor tissue. Written as DNA, the CDR3 is TGTAGCGTTGTGGGGGGTCTCACAGATATGCAATATTTT. Translated, it gives CSVVGGLTDMQYF.